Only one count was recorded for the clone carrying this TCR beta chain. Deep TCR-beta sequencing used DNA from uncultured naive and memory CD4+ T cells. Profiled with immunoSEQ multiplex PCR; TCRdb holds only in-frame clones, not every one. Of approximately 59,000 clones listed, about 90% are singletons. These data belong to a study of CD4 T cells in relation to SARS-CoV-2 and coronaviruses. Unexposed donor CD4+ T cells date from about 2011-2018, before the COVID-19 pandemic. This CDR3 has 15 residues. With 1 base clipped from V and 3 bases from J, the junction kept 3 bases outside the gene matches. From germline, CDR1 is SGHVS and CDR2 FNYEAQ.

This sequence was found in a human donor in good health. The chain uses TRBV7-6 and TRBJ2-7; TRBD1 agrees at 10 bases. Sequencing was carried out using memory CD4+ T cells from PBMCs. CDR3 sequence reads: CASSLGDRGVYEQYF. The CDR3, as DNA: TGTGCCAGCAGCTTAGGGGACAGGGGAGTCTACGAGCAGTACTTC.